This section outlines one TCR beta chain sequence together with its context. This entry comes from a study of response to subunit inactivated influenza vaccine. TCRdb re-called the RT-PCR reads with MiXCR, one entry per CDR3 protein. Of hundreds of thousands of distinct CDR3 sequences in the sample, around 15% were seen once. Per the germline V gene, CDR1 is MNHNS and CDR2 is SASEGT. V shed 1 base and J shed 1 base, with 10 bases lying between them. This CDR3 is 15 amino acids long. The rearrangement links TRBV6-1 to TRBJ1-2; D might be TRBD1 (6 bases). This TCR derives from a middle-aged man who received an inactivated influenza vaccine. The starting material was PBMCs from blood, obtained 14 to 15 days before vaccination. CDR3 in amino acids: CASSEVGGGNYGYTF. DNA of the CDR3: TGTGCCAGCAGTGAAGTTGGAGGGGGTAACTATGGCTACACCTTC.